Listed below are T cell receptor beta chains from one sample, sequenced in a study of identical twins. TCRdb re-derived calls from the 5' RACE reads in MiXCR, one entry per CDR3 protein. This table has around 370,000 distinct CDR3 sequences, roughly 9% appearing once. Sequenced material: naive T cells sorted from blood. The receptors were gathered from a woman aged 50 to 60 in good health. Both conserved end residues are part of each CDR3. Each record gives: CDR3 length, clone size, V gene, J gene, D gene, CDR3 DNA, CDR3 protein. The D gene is left open where the match is weak. Size tells how often a clone was seen (once, few, many) or the class of an expanded clone, and some rows leave it out.

CDR3 length: 13
clone size: -
V gene: TRBV19
J gene: TRBJ1-3
D gene: -
CDR3 DNA: TGTTCCAGTATTGGGGACTCTGGAAACACCATATATTTT
CDR3 protein: CSSIGDSGNTIYF

CDR3 length: 13
clone size: many
V gene: TRBV3-1
J gene: TRBJ2-4
D gene: -
CDR3 DNA: TGTGCCAGCAGCCCCTTCGCCAAAAACATTCAGTACTTC
CDR3 protein: CASSPFAKNIQYF

CDR3 length: 16
clone size: -
V gene: TRBV24-1
J gene: TRBJ2-1
D gene: TRBD2
CDR3 DNA: TGTGCCACCAGTGACTTTAGCGGGGCCTCCTACAATGAGCAGTTCTTC
CDR3 protein: CATSDFSGASYNEQFF

CDR3 length: 11
clone size: -
V gene: TRBV29-1
J gene: TRBJ2-2
D gene: -
CDR3 DNA: TGCAGCGTTGAAGCATCCGGGGAGCTGTTTTTT
CDR3 protein: CSVEASGELFF

CDR3 length: 13
clone size: few
V gene: TRBV3-1
J gene: TRBJ1-1
D gene: -
CDR3 DNA: TGTGCCAGCAGCCACGGGGTTAGCACTGAAGCTTTCTTT
CDR3 protein: CASSHGVSTEAFF

CDR3 length: 14
clone size: -
V gene: TRBV4-1
J gene: TRBJ2-3
D gene: -
CDR3 DNA: TGCGCCAGCCGGAGCGGGACAAGCACAGATACGCAGTATTTT
CDR3 protein: CASRSGTSTDTQYF

CDR3 length: 15
clone size: many
V gene: TRBV29-1
J gene: TRBJ2-5
D gene: TRBD1
CDR3 DNA: TGCAGCGTTGGAGGGGGCAGGGGTGGTCAAGAGACCCAGTACTTC
CDR3 protein: CSVGGGRGGQETQYF

CDR3 length: 15
clone size: many
V gene: TRBV5-1
J gene: TRBJ1-2
D gene: -
CDR3 DNA: TGCGCCAGCAGCTCACAGGGCCCCGGACGGGATGGCTACACCTTC
CDR3 protein: CASSSQGPGRDGYTF

CDR3 length: 16
clone size: -
V gene: TRBV24-1
J gene: TRBJ2-1
D gene: TRBD1
CDR3 DNA: TGTGCCACCAGCGGAGAGGGACAGGGGGCCATCGAGGAGCAGTTCTTC
CDR3 protein: CATSGEGQGAIEEQFF

CDR3 length: 14
clone size: many
V gene: TRBV7-9
J gene: TRBJ2-2
D gene: -
CDR3 DNA: TGTGCCAGCAGCTTAGTCGCCGGTGCCGGGGAGCTGTTTTTT
CDR3 protein: CASSLVAGAGELFF

CDR3 length: 15
clone size: few
V gene: TRBV20-1
J gene: TRBJ2-7
D gene: -
CDR3 DNA: TGCAGTGCTAGAGAGAGAGCTAGCTATTCCTACGAGCAGTACTTC
CDR3 protein: CSARERASYSYEQYF

CDR3 length: 15
clone size: many
V gene: TRBV11-1
J gene: TRBJ2-1
D gene: TRBD2
CDR3 DNA: TGTGCCAGCACCCAAGGACTAGCGGGAGGACGCGAGCAGTTCTTC
CDR3 protein: CASTQGLAGGREQFF

CDR3 length: 16
clone size: many
V gene: TRBV13
J gene: TRBJ2-1
D gene: TRBD2
CDR3 DNA: TGTGCCAGCAGCCTAGGGTCCGGACTAGAGGACAATGAGCAGTTCTTC
CDR3 protein: CASSLGSGLEDNEQFF

CDR3 length: 13
clone size: few
V gene: TRBV20-1
J gene: TRBJ2-4
D gene: -
CDR3 DNA: TGCAGTGCTAGAGAAACGCCGAAAAACATTCAGTACTTC
CDR3 protein: CSARETPKNIQYF

CDR3 length: 16
clone size: many
V gene: TRBV7-8
J gene: TRBJ2-7
D gene: TRBD1
CDR3 DNA: TGTGCCAGCAGCGTCACTCAGGGACAGGGGGCCCACGAGCAGTACTTC
CDR3 protein: CASSVTQGQGAHEQYF

CDR3 length: 14
clone size: many
V gene: TRBV12-5
J gene: TRBJ2-7
D gene: -
CDR3 DNA: TGTGCTAGTGCCCCAGGACCGACCGTCTACGAGCAGTACTTC
CDR3 protein: CASAPGPTVYEQYF

CDR3 length: 16
clone size: many
V gene: TRBV10-1
J gene: TRBJ2-1
D gene: TRBD2
CDR3 DNA: TGCGCCAGCAGTGACTCGGGACTAGCTTACGGGAATGAGCAGTTCTTC
CDR3 protein: CASSDSGLAYGNEQFF

CDR3 length: 15
clone size: few
V gene: TRBV7-9
J gene: TRBJ1-1
D gene: -
CDR3 DNA: TGTGCCAGCAGCTTCCTAGAGGGCTTCTACACTGAAGCTTTCTTT
CDR3 protein: CASSFLEGFYTEAFF

CDR3 length: 13
clone size: many
V gene: TRBV20-1
J gene: TRBJ1-1
D gene: -
CDR3 DNA: TGCAGTGTAGTCTTCCCTGGGGGGACTGAAGCTTTCTTT
CDR3 protein: CSVVFPGGTEAFF

CDR3 length: 17
clone size: many
V gene: TRBV5-1
J gene: TRBJ1-1
D gene: TRBD1
CDR3 DNA: TGCGCCAGCAGCTTGGCCGCGCCGGGACAGTTAAACACTGAAGCTTTCTTT
CDR3 protein: CASSLAAPGQLNTEAFF

CDR3 length: 16
clone size: -
V gene: TRBV7-6
J gene: TRBJ2-3
D gene: TRBD2
CDR3 DNA: TGTGCCAGCAGCTTAGGATCGGGAGGGGGCACAGATACGCAGTATTTT
CDR3 protein: CASSLGSGGGTDTQYF

CDR3 length: 15
clone size: -
V gene: TRBV3-1
J gene: TRBJ1-6
D gene: -
CDR3 DNA: TGTGCCAGCAGCCAAGGACGGGGGAAAGGGACACCCCTCCACTTT
CDR3 protein: CASSQGRGKGTPLHF

CDR3 length: 16
clone size: -
V gene: TRBV7-3
J gene: TRBJ2-3
D gene: -
CDR3 DNA: TGTGCCAGCAGTCCGGGTGTCCCCGTTAGCACAGATACGCAGTATTTT
CDR3 protein: CASSPGVPVSTDTQYF

CDR3 length: 13
clone size: -
V gene: TRBV19
J gene: TRBJ2-4
D gene: -
CDR3 DNA: TGTGCCAGTAGTATCAGCGTTGAAGGCATTCAGTACTTC
CDR3 protein: CASSISVEGIQYF

CDR3 length: 18
clone size: many
V gene: TRBV4-1
J gene: TRBJ2-1
D gene: -
CDR3 DNA: TGCGCCAGCAGCCTTACCCTCGCGGGTAGTAATTCCTACAATGAGCAGTTCTTC
CDR3 protein: CASSLTLAGSNSYNEQFF

CDR3 length: 19
clone size: many
V gene: TRBV10-3
J gene: TRBJ2-1
D gene: -
CDR3 DNA: TGTGCCATCAGTGATTACAAACTGACGGGGAGAACACTAGACAATGAGCAGTTCTTC
CDR3 protein: CAISDYKLTGRTLDNEQFF

CDR3 length: 15
clone size: -
V gene: TRBV5-1
J gene: TRBJ2-3
D gene: -
CDR3 DNA: TGCGCCAGCAGCTCGAAGCCAGGGGCCACAGATACGCAGTATTTT
CDR3 protein: CASSSKPGATDTQYF

CDR3 length: 15
clone size: many
V gene: TRBV29-1
J gene: TRBJ2-1
D gene: -
CDR3 DNA: TGCAGCGCTTTAATAACAGTGTTCTCTGGGAATGAGCAGTTCTTC
CDR3 protein: CSALITVFSGNEQFF

CDR3 length: 14
clone size: -
V gene: TRBV12-3/TRBV12-4
J gene: TRBJ2-1
D gene: TRBD2
CDR3 DNA: TGTGCCAGCAGTGGACCGGGACTAGTTTTTGAGCAGTTCTTC
CDR3 protein: CASSGPGLVFEQFF

CDR3 length: 16
clone size: -
V gene: TRBV5-1
J gene: TRBJ2-3
D gene: -
CDR3 DNA: TGCGCCAGCAGCTTGGAAGGGCGGAAACGCACAGATACGCAGTATTTT
CDR3 protein: CASSLEGRKRTDTQYF

CDR3 length: 13
clone size: few
V gene: TRBV5-1
J gene: TRBJ1-1
D gene: -
CDR3 DNA: TGCGCCAGCAGCAGCGAGATGAACACTGAAGCTTTCTTT
CDR3 protein: CASSSEMNTEAFF

CDR3 length: 17
clone size: few
V gene: TRBV19
J gene: TRBJ2-7
D gene: TRBD2
CDR3 DNA: TGTGCCAGTAGTACCCCGCCCGGGACTAGCGACTCCTACGAGCAGTACTTC
CDR3 protein: CASSTPPGTSDSYEQYF

CDR3 length: 14
clone size: few
V gene: TRBV9
J gene: TRBJ1-4
D gene: -
CDR3 DNA: TGTGCCAGCAGCCTCCGACCAGGGTCCGAAAAACTGTTTTTT
CDR3 protein: CASSLRPGSEKLFF

CDR3 length: 17
clone size: -
V gene: TRBV4-2
J gene: TRBJ2-1
D gene: -
CDR3 DNA: TGTGCCAGCAGCCTCCGCCGGGGGGCGAGCTCCTACAATGAGCAGTTCTTC
CDR3 protein: CASSLRRGASSYNEQFF

CDR3 length: 13
clone size: few
V gene: TRBV18
J gene: TRBJ1-1
D gene: -
CDR3 DNA: TGTGCCAGCTCACCAGGGTCGGGTACTGAAGCTTTCTTT
CDR3 protein: CASSPGSGTEAFF

CDR3 length: 13
clone size: -
V gene: TRBV10-3
J gene: TRBJ2-3
D gene: -
CDR3 DNA: TGTGCCATCAGTGAGACCCGCACAGATACGCAGTATTTT
CDR3 protein: CAISETRTDTQYF

CDR3 length: 14
clone size: many
V gene: TRBV5-1
J gene: TRBJ2-3
D gene: -
CDR3 DNA: TGCGCCAGCAGCCTTGCCGGGGATCCAGATACGCAGTATTTT
CDR3 protein: CASSLAGDPDTQYF

CDR3 length: 15
clone size: few
V gene: TRBV5-1
J gene: TRBJ2-1
D gene: TRBD2
CDR3 DNA: TGCGCCAGCAGCTATACTAGCGGGATTTACAATGAGCAGTTCTTC
CDR3 protein: CASSYTSGIYNEQFF

CDR3 length: 15
clone size: many
V gene: TRBV9
J gene: TRBJ1-2
D gene: -
CDR3 DNA: TGTGCCAGCAGCGTAGATTCGAGGGCTGTTGGTGGCTACACCTTC
CDR3 protein: CASSVDSRAVGGYTF

CDR3 length: 14
clone size: -
V gene: TRBV6-2/TRBV6-3
J gene: TRBJ1-1
D gene: -
CDR3 DNA: TGTGCCAGCAGCCCCCCCGCAGCCCCGGCTGAAGCTTTCTTT
CDR3 protein: CASSPPAAPAEAFF

CDR3 length: 12
clone size: few
V gene: TRBV30
J gene: TRBJ1-6
D gene: -
CDR3 DNA: TGTGCCTGGACTTTCCAGAGATCACCCCTCCACTTT
CDR3 protein: CAWTFQRSPLHF

CDR3 length: 13
clone size: -
V gene: TRBV5-6
J gene: TRBJ2-3
D gene: -
CDR3 DNA: TGTGCCAGCAGAACTCCTAGCACAGATACGCAGTATTTT
CDR3 protein: CASRTPSTDTQYF